These T cell receptor beta chains were read from a single sample in a study of blood T cell repertoires in COVID-19. Some clones are missing from TCRdb's copy, which holds only in-frame ones; the method was immunoSEQ multiplex PCR. There are about 210,000 clones in the sample; around 92% occur only once, and approximately 1.2% lies in the top ten. The sequenced material came from peripheral blood. The receptor source for this set is a young man with acute or convalescent COVID-19. Each CDR3 is given without its conserved first and last residue. The D gene is left open where the match is weak.

>TRBD1|TRBV28|TRBJ1-5
ASSLNGRGRQPQH
>-|TRBV5-4|TRBJ1-2
ASSFRGAENYGYT
>-|TRBV7-9|TRBJ2-7
ASSLQHGVYEQY
>TRBD1|TRBV19|TRBJ1-2
ASSISTGANYGYT
>-|TRBV3-1/TRBV3-2|TRBJ2-1
ASSLIEDEQF
>-|TRBV7-3|TRBJ1-2
ASSFGGASNYGYT
>-|TRBV5-1|TRBJ2-3
ASSLSHPSTDTQY
>-|TRBV7-9|TRBJ2-1
ASSPSGGSNEQF
>-|TRBV28|TRBJ1-1
ASSGSGDLTEAF
>TRBD1|TRBV7-8|TRBJ1-4
ASSSGTGSEKLF
>-|TRBV18|TRBJ2-7
ASSPTNIYEQY
>TRBD2|TRBV3-1/TRBV3-2|TRBJ2-1
ASSLRTSGSWNEQF
>-|TRBV28|TRBJ2-2
ASRTSWAGELF
>-|TRBV4-1|TRBJ1-3
ASSQKELVVFSGNTIY